A single sample gave rise to the 25 T cell receptor beta chains below, sequenced in a study of T cell repertoires in cytomegalovirus infection. One entry per CDR3 protein, called by TCRdb with MiXCR from the reads. This table holds hundreds of thousands of distinct CDR3 sequences, more than 40% found once. No antigen has been assigned to these receptors. This specimen consisted of cultured PBMCs, obtained from culture after CMV antigen stimulation. These receptors came from a human donor in good health (CMV status not recorded). Some clones in this sample may be carry-over from other donors' samples.

The chain recombines TRBV19 with TRBJ2-1; D possibly matches TRBD1 or TRBD2 (6 bases each). The germline V gene encodes CDR1 LNHDA and CDR2 SQIVND (reference sequence). The V end lost 4 bases, the J end lost 9 bases, and 13 bases lay between the germline ends. CDR3 length: 13 amino acids. In nucleotides, the CDR3 is TGTGCCAGTAGTACCTGGAGGGACACTGAGCAGTTCTTC. Translating it yields CASSTWRDTEQFF.

The chain recombines TRBV5-1 with TRBJ2-5; D is unclear. V lost 0 bases, J lost 2 bases, and 5 bases lay in between. Germline-derived CDR1 and CDR2 are SGHRS and YFSETQ. This CDR3 contains 13 residues. For the CDR3, the DNA is TGCGCCAGCAGCTTGGATGAGCAAGAGACCCAGTACTTC. Its protein product is CASSLDEQETQYF.

The sample holds a few counts of this clonotype. V and J are TRBV5-1 and TRBJ2-2, with TRBD2 matching over 9 bases. The V segment lost 2 bases and the J segment 5 bases; nucleotides outside the gene matches: 4. From germline, CDR1 is SGHRS and CDR2 YFSETQ. This CDR3 comprises 15 residues. The CDR3 here is CASSLLSGGTGELFF. The CDR3 bases are TGCGCCAGCAGCTTACTTAGCGGGGGTACCGGGGAGCTGTTTTTT. Together with reference TRBV5-1 and TRBJ2-2, the CDR3 gives the full variable domain: KAGVTQTPRYLIKTRGQQVTLSCSPISGHRSVSWYQQTPGQGLQFLFEYFSETQRNKGNFPGRFSGRQFSNSRSEMNVSTLELGDSALYLCASSLLSGGTGELFFGEGSRLTVL.

In this sample, this clonotype turned up a few times. The CDR3 region is CASSLMALPRIGNTIYF. In nucleotides, the CDR3 is TGCGCCAGCAGCCTTATGGCACTGCCACGTATTGGAAACACCATATATTTT. This chain uses TRBV4-1 with TRBJ1-3; D unresolved. With 4 bases removed from V and 3 bases from J, the gap between germline ends came to 19 bases. The CDR3 has 17 amino acids. From germline, CDR1 is MGHRA and CDR2 YSYEKL.

The V call is TRBV6-2 or TRBV6-3, the J call TRBJ2-3; 7 bases line up with TRBD2. Germline V gene sequence: CDR1 MNHEY, CDR2 SVGEGT. CDR3 length: 14 amino acids. Trimming cost V 2 bases and J 3 bases; bases outside gene matches: 2. The CDR3 sequence: CASSYAGATDTQYF. The CDR3 nucleotides read TGTGCCAGCAGTTACGCGGGAGCGACAGATACGCAGTATTTT.

The chain employs TRBV18 and TRBJ2-7, with 9 bases matching TRBD2. The CDR3 length is 17 residues. CDR1 is KGHSH and CDR2 is LQKENI in the germline V gene. The J segment lost 3 bases and the V segment lost 3 bases, leaving 12 bases of the junction unmatched. The CDR3, as DNA: TGTGCCAGCTCACCCCCGGGACTAGCTTCGGGGCGCTACGAGCAGTACTTC. Translated: CASSPPGLASGRYEQYF.

This clonotype was picked up a small number of times. The CDR3 spells CASSLDPQGKAEAFF. The CDR3 DNA reads TGCGCCAGCAGCCTCGACCCTCAGGGGAAGGCTGAAGCTTTCTTT. The rearrangement joins TRBV4-1 to TRBJ1-1; possible D gene TRBD1, 6 bases. Per the germline V gene, CDR1 is MGHRA and CDR2 is YSYEKL. V lost 4 bases, J lost 6 bases, and 18 bases lay in between. CDR3 length: 15 amino acids.

This clonotype has a handful of counts. The CDR3 reads CASSFMYQPQHF. The CDR3 DNA is TGTGCCAGCAGCTTCATGTATCAGCCCCAGCATTTT. This chain joins TRBV7-2 and TRBJ1-5, with D unclear. Trimming removed 3 bases at V and 5 bases at J, with 5 bases between. This CDR3 has 12 residues. The germline V gene has CDR1 SGHTA and CDR2 FQGNSA.

The sample holds one count of this clonotype. Since no conserved phenylalanine or tryptophan closes the CDR3, a read error is the likely cause. This rearrangement joins TRBV7-9 to TRBJ2-7, with D tentatively TRBD2 (6 bases). V was shortened by 1 base and J by 5 bases, with 15 bases between the two germline ends. Looked up from germline, CDR1 is SEHNR and CDR2 is FQNEAQ (reference sequence). This CDR3 is 15 amino acids long. The CDR3 region has the DNA TGTGCCAGCAGCTTAGGGACTACGGTAGGGAACGAGCAGTACTTA. Translating gives CASSLGTTVGNEQYL.

The chain carries TRBV6-2 or TRBV6-3 and TRBJ2-5; tentatively, D is TRBD2 (5 bases). V was trimmed by 4 bases and J by 4 bases, leaving 13 bases between them. The V gene's germline CDR1 is MNHEY and CDR2 SVGEGT. This CDR3 is 14 amino acids long. The CDR3 DNA follows: TGTGCCAGCAGTTCCCTCAGCGGTGGAGAGACCCAGTACTTC. This codes for CASSSLSGGETQYF.

The CDR3 bases are TGTGCCAGCAGCGTAAGCGGGAGCGGGTACGAGCAGTACTTC. Translation: CASSVSGSGYEQYF. This chain connects TRBV9 to TRBJ2-7; 8 nucleotides align to TRBD2. The V segment lost 1 base and the J segment 4 bases; nucleotides outside the gene matches: 4. CDR3 length equals 14 residues. The V gene's germline CDR1 is SGDLS and CDR2 YYNGEE.

This clonotype was recorded a few times. V and J are TRBV6-5 and TRBJ1-1; D gene uncertain. Per the germline V gene, CDR1 is MNHEY and CDR2 is SVGAGI. Trimming left V 6 bases short and J 0 bases short, with 8 bases between. The CDR3 length is 13 residues. The CDR3 nucleotides are TGTGCCAGCAGCCGGAATATGAACACTGAAGCTTTCTTT. It yields the protein CASSRNMNTEAFF.

The genes are TRBV6-5 and TRBJ2-7; 9 nucleotides align to TRBD1. The CDR3 extends over 15 amino acids. V dropped 7 bases and J dropped 7; count of bases not matched to a gene: 14. Per the germline V gene, CDR1 is MNHEY and CDR2 is SVGAGI. Written as DNA, the CDR3 is TGTGCCAGCACGAGGACAGGGGCCCCTCTGGGGGAGCAGTACTTC. It specifies CASTRTGAPLGEQYF.

This clonotype was observed once. The rearrangement links TRBV12-3 or TRBV12-4 to TRBJ1-4, with D possibly being TRBD1 (5 bases). V dropped 5 bases and J dropped 7 bases, with 14 bases sitting between them. This CDR3 comprises 14 residues. DNA of the CDR3: TGTGCCAGCAGTCGCTCAAGTAGGGGTGAAAAACTGTTTTTT. This sequence encodes CASSRSSRGEKLFF.

The CDR3 is CASSPYDREATGELFF. The CDR3 nucleotides are TGTGCCAGCAGCCCTTATGACAGGGAAGCAACCGGGGAGCTGTTTTTT. This chain uses TRBV7-9 with TRBJ2-2; 7 nucleotides agree with TRBD1. Germline CDR1 and CDR2: SEHNR and FQNEAQ (reference sequence). This CDR3 comprises 16 residues. The V segment lost 5 bases and the J segment 5 bases; nucleotides outside the gene matches: 11.

The chain carries TRBV2 and TRBJ2-7; no clear D. V was trimmed by 4 bases and J by 3 bases, leaving 13 bases between them. Germline V gene data show CDR1 as SNHLY and CDR2 as FYNNEI. The length of the CDR3 is 14 residues. Here the CDR3 reads CASSVRRESYEQYF. The DNA of the CDR3 is TGTGCCAGCAGTGTCAGAAGGGAAAGCTACGAGCAGTACTTC.

V and J are TRBV12-3 or TRBV12-4 and TRBJ2-7; either TRBD1 or TRBD2 may fit D (5 bases each). Trimming cost V 6 bases and J 6 bases, with 24 bases left between them. This CDR3 has 16 amino acids. The DNA of the CDR3 is TGTGCCAGCAGCCGATTCCGGGACGGATACTTGAGCGAGCAGTACTTC. Translation: CASSRFRDGYLSEQYF.

This clonotype has a handful of counts. In nucleotides, the CDR3 is TGTGCCAGCAGTGCACACGTGGCCGCGGGCTCCTACGAGCAGTACTTC. Translated: CASSAHVAAGSYEQYF. The chain combines TRBV6-2 or TRBV6-3 with TRBJ2-7; D is perhaps TRBD2 (5 bases). The V end was cut by 5 bases, the J end by 0 bases, with 17 bases between. CDR1 and CDR2 from the germline V gene are MNHEY and SVGEGT. This CDR3 region has 16 residues.

V is TRBV11-3 and J is TRBJ2-3, with 12 bases lining up with TRBD1. Germline lookup yields CDR1 SGHNT and CDR2 YENEEA. V shed 0 bases and J 6 bases; nucleotides not matched to a gene: 4. The CDR3 is made up of 16 amino acids. The chain's CDR3 is CASSLEGTGGLDTQYF. CDR3 in DNA: TGTGCCAGCAGCTTAGAAGGGACAGGGGGCTTGGATACGCAGTATTTT.

This clonotype was seen just once. The rearrangement links TRBV12-3 or TRBV12-4 to TRBJ1-5; D possibly corresponds to TRBD1 (5 bases). The CDR3 is 17 amino acids. V was shortened by 3 bases and J by 6 bases, with 21 bases between the two germline ends. The CDR3 DNA reads TGTGCCAGCAGTTTTATTATGCCGGGACTCCCAATTCAGCCCCAGCATTTT. Translating it yields CASSFIMPGLPIQPQHF.

J is TRBJ1-4 and V is TRBV6-1, with unresolved D. V was trimmed by 2 bases and J by 0 bases, leaving 10 bases between them. Per the germline V gene, CDR1 is MNHNS and CDR2 is SASEGT. The CDR3 consists of 16 residues. The CDR3 nucleotides read TGTGCCAGCAGTGAACTGGCAGGCTCAACTAATGAAAAACTGTTTTTT. Its protein is CASSELAGSTNEKLFF.

The CDR3 region is CASSPLEGEQYF. As DNA, the CDR3 is TGTGCCAGCTCACCTCTGGAGGGCGAGCAGTACTTC. The rearrangement links TRBV18 to TRBJ2-7; a weak D match, TRBD2 (6 bases). CDR1 is KGHSH and CDR2 is LQKENI in the germline V gene. V was trimmed by 3 bases and J by 6 bases, leaving 9 bases between them. The CDR3 loop spans 12 amino acids.

V usage is TRBV7-2 and J usage is TRBJ2-1, with D unresolved. The CDR3 runs 12 residues. Deletions cut 1 base from V and 9 bases from J, with 7 bases between. Germline V gene lookup returns CDR1 SGHTA and CDR2 FQGNSA. CDR3 in amino acids: CASSLVAVEQFF. Here the CDR3 DNA reads TGTGCCAGCAGCTTAGTGGCCGTTGAGCAGTTCTTC.

J is TRBJ1-6 and V is TRBV20-1, with 7 positions matching TRBD1. Trimming cost V 6 bases and J 1 base; bases outside gene matches: 6. Germline V lookup: CDR1 DFQATT, CDR2 SNEGSKA (reference sequence). The CDR3 spans 15 residues. The CDR3 sequence: CSATDRLSYNSPLHF. The CDR3, as DNA: TGCAGTGCAACGGACAGGTTGTCCTATAATTCACCCCTCCACTTT.

The chain links TRBV6-6 to TRBJ2-2; D is ambiguous. V lost 0 bases to trimming and J lost 4 bases, with 6 bases between them. Germline V lookup: CDR1 MNHNY, CDR2 SVGAGI (reference sequence). The CDR3 is made up of 14 amino acids. CDR3 DNA: TGTGCCAGCAGTTACTCTTTGGGCACCGGGGAGCTGTTTTTT. Translated, it gives CASSYSLGTGELFF.